The rows below give T cell receptor beta chains drawn from one sample of a study of CD8 T cells in Susac syndrome. TCRdb passed the immunoSEQ multiplex PCR reads through MiXCR, listing each CDR3 protein once. The repertoire has tens of thousands of distinct CDR3 sequences, approximately 94% of them found once; the top ten carry about 0.27%. The material sequenced was CD8+ T cells from PBMCs. The receptors were sampled from a human donor in good health. CDR3s include the opening cysteine and the closing phenylalanine or tryptophan. D genes are given only for firm matches. Clone sizes are given selectively: once, few, many, or a class where the clone is expanded.

v_call	j_call	clone_size	d_call	cdr3_nt	cdr3_aa
TRBV19	TRBJ2-5	.	TRBD1	TGTGCCAGTAGTATTCTCAAGACAGGGAGCGAGACCCAGTACTTC	CASSILKTGSETQYF
TRBV7-9	TRBJ2-7	.	.	TGTGCCAGCAGCCCTGCGATGAACAGGGGAGGGGGAACGGTGCAGTACTTC	CASSPAMNRGGGTVQYF
TRBV20-1	TRBJ1-2	.	TRBD1	TGCAGTGCTAGAGATCTGAGGACAGGGGGCCAGAGTGGCTACACCTTC	CSARDLRTGGQSGYTF
TRBV12-5	TRBJ2-6	once	TRBD1	TGTGCTAGTGGTCCGGGACAGGGGGAAGCCTCTGGGGCCAACGTCCTGACTTTC	CASGPGQGEASGANVLTF
TRBV12-5	TRBJ1-2	.	.	TGTGCTAGTGGTTTTCACCCTAACTATGGCTACACCTTC	CASGFHPNYGYTF
TRBV20-1	TRBJ1-1	.	TRBD1	TGCAGTGCTAGAGATGCTCAGGGGGATTACACTGAAGCTTTCTTT	CSARDAQGDYTEAFF
TRBV6-2/TRBV6-3	TRBJ1-1	.	.	TGTGCCAGCAAGATAGGGGTAAACACTGAAGCTTTCTTT	CASKIGVNTEAFF
TRBV27	TRBJ1-4	.	.	TGTGCCAGCAGTCCTACCCCGGCACTCGGTAGAGAAAAACTGTTTTTT	CASSPTPALGREKLFF
TRBV18	TRBJ1-4	few	.	TGTGCCAGCTCACCACCCCCAGGGGAAAAACTGTTTTTT	CASSPPPGEKLFF
TRBV9	TRBJ2-2	.	.	TGTGCCAGCAGCGTAGGTTCCGGAATCGTCACCGGGGAGCTGTTTTTT	CASSVGSGIVTGELFF
TRBV2	TRBJ2-5	.	.	TGTGCCAGCAAGGAGAGGGACTGGGACCAAGAGACCCAGTACTTC	CASKERDWDQETQYF
TRBV4-3	TRBJ1-2	.	.	TGCGCCAGCAGCCAAGAGGTCGGGATGTACTATGGCTACACCTTC	CASSQEVGMYYGYTF
TRBV6-1	TRBJ1-2	.	TRBD1	TGTGCCAGCAGTATCTTCTCGGACAGGGGCCCTAACTATGGCTACACCTTC	CASSIFSDRGPNYGYTF
TRBV7-3	TRBJ2-3	.	.	TGTGCCAGCAGTGCCTCTGGGAGTAGCACAGATACGCAGTATTTT	CASSASGSSTDTQYF
TRBV27	TRBJ1-1	.	.	TGTGCCAGCAGTTGGAAGTATTCGCGAAGCACTGAAGCTTTCTTT	CASSWKYSRSTEAFF
TRBV27	TRBJ1-2	once	.	TGTGCCAGCAGTTCCGGGACCGCCGGGGACTATGGCTACACCTTC	CASSSGTAGDYGYTF
TRBV6-4	TRBJ2-2	.	TRBD2	TGTGCCAGCAGTGACTCGACTAGCCACACCGGGGAGCTGTTTTTT	CASSDSTSHTGELFF
TRBV27	TRBJ1-2	.	TRBD1	TGTGCCAGCAGTTTACAGGGGGGCTATGGCTACACCTTC	CASSLQGGYGYTF
TRBV9	TRBJ2-6	.	.	TGTGCCAGCAGCGTAGCCGGGCCGTACTCTGGGGCCAACGTCCTGACTTTC	CASSVAGPYSGANVLTF
TRBV12-3/TRBV12-4	TRBJ2-6	.	TRBD1	TGTGCCAGCAGTCCGGGGACAGGGACCGGGGCCAACGTCCTGACTTTC	CASSPGTGTGANVLTF
TRBV20-1	TRBJ2-1	.	TRBD2	TGCAGTGCTTGGGGGACTAACCGCTACAATGAGCAGTTCTTC	CSAWGTNRYNEQFF
TRBV6-5	TRBJ2-1	.	.	TGTGCCAGCAGTACCTTTCTAGGGGCGTACAATGAGCAGTTCTTC	CASSTFLGAYNEQFF